The 20 T cell receptor beta chains below were found in one sample sequenced in a study of T cells after yellow fever vaccination. MiXCR, applied by TCRdb to the 5' RACE reads, yields one record per CDR3 protein. The repertoire consists of over 150,000 distinct CDR3 sequences, with roughly 6.2% occurring once and the leading ten covering approximately 3%. The sample in question was CD4+ T cells sorted from PBMCs, obtained on the day of the first yellow fever vaccination. The receptors here all came from a man aged 18-30 years who received the YFV17D yellow fever vaccine.

This clonotype was observed many times. The rearrangement links TRBV7-2 to TRBJ2-3, with TRBD1 as a possible D gene (5 bases). The CDR3 loop spans 17 amino acids. Germline assignment: CDR1 SGHTA and CDR2 FQGNSA. V was clipped by 8 bases and J by 0 bases, with 21 bases between them. Written as DNA, the CDR3 is TGTGCCAGCGGCCATACAGGATATGTGTCTAGCACAGATACGCAGTATTTT. It translates to CASGHTGYVSSTDTQYF.

The CDR3 DNA sequence: TGTGCCAGCAGCGTCGACACAGGGGGCGAGCAGTACGTC. Translation gives CASSVDTGGEQYV. The chain links TRBV7-2 to TRBJ2-7; 8 bases fit TRBD1. The CDR3 is 13 residues long. V shed 5 bases and J 6 bases; nucleotides not matched to a gene: 6. Germline V CDR1 and CDR2: SGHTA, FQGNSA.

The rearrangement uses TRBV19 and TRBJ2-1; perhaps TRBD2 as D (5 bases). Germline CDR1 is LNHDA and CDR2 is SQIVND (reference sequence). Trimming removed 1 base at V and 1 base at J, with 11 bases between. The CDR3 loop spans 16 amino acids. The CDR3 reads CASSIAQRRSYNEQFF. The CDR3 DNA sequence: TGTGCCAGTAGTATAGCCCAGCGGAGATCCTACAATGAGCAGTTCTTC.

There are many counts of this clonotype. V gene TRBV20-1 combines with J gene TRBJ2-7; D possibly corresponds to TRBD1 (6 bases). The V gene lost 6 bases and the J gene lost 10 bases, with 22 bases spanning the gap. The germline gives CDR1 DFQATT, CDR2 SNEGSKA (reference sequence). The CDR3 spans 13 residues. In nucleotides, the CDR3 is TGCAGTGCCAATAATCCGGGACACCACAATCAGTACTTC. It encodes CSANNPGHHNQYF.

This clonotype was recorded at least ten times. V and J are TRBV27 and TRBJ2-2; TRBD2 is a possible D gene (6 bases). The CDR3 has 15 residues. Germline values: CDR1 MNHEY, CDR2 SMNVEV (reference sequence). Trimming took off 2 bases at V and 2 bases at J, with 9 bases between the two ends. The CDR3 protein is CASSLAGINTGELFF. The CDR3 nucleotides are TGTGCCAGCAGTTTAGCGGGGATAAACACCGGGGAGCTGTTTTTT.

This clonotype came up a few times. The chain employs TRBV2 and TRBJ1-1, with a possible D match to TRBD1 (5 bases). This CDR3 spans 14 amino acids. Per the germline V gene, CDR1 is SNHLY and CDR2 is FYNNEI. Deletions cut 3 bases from V and 1 base from J, with 9 bases between. In DNA, the CDR3 is TGTGCCAGCAGTGACAGGGTAAAGAACACTGAAGCTTTCTTT. Translated: CASSDRVKNTEAFF.

The chain joins TRBV7-2 to TRBJ1-2, with D possibly TRBD1 on 6 matching bases. CDR1 is SGHTA and CDR2 is FQGNSA in the germline V gene. With 1 base removed from V and 5 bases from J, the gap between germline ends came to 14 bases. CDR3 length: 15 amino acids. The CDR3 nucleotides are TGTGCCAGCAGCTTAGTGACAGGTCTAGGTTATGGCTACACCTTC. As protein: CASSLVTGLGYGYTF.

The chain recombines TRBV7-2 with TRBJ2-7; the D is unclear. The CDR3 extends over 12 amino acids. V was shortened by 5 bases and J by 4 bases, with 9 bases between the two germline ends. Germline V gene lookup returns CDR1 SGHTA and CDR2 FQGNSA. CDR3 bases: TGTGCCAGCAGCCAAGGGTGGTACGAGCAGTACTTC. The encoded protein is CASSQGWYEQYF.

There are many counts of this clonotype. J is TRBJ2-3 and V is TRBV15, with D tentatively TRBD1 or TRBD2 (5 bases each). The ends were cut back, 0 bases at V and 6 bases at J, with 13 bases in the middle. This CDR3 has 15 residues. Germline CDR1 and CDR2: LNHNV and YYDKDF (reference sequence). The CDR3 is CATSREADGADTQYF. CDR3 DNA: TGTGCCACCAGCAGAGAAGCCGACGGGGCGGATACGCAGTATTTT.

The sample holds many counts of this clonotype. The junction and the germline gene differ at one end; a read error may be behind it. The chain combines TRBV7-2 with TRBJ2-5; 11 nucleotides align to TRBD1. CDR1 and CDR2 (germline): SGHTA, FQGNSA. This CDR3 is 13 amino acids long. The CDR3 DNA sequence: TGCGCCAGCAGTAGGGACAGGGGGGAGACCCAGTACTTC. This gives the protein CASSRDRGETQYF. Using reference TRBV7-2 and TRBJ2-5 for the parts outside the CDR3, the full variable domain is GAGVSQSPSNKVTEKGKDVELRCDPISGHTALYWYRQSLGQGLEFLIYFQGNSAPDKSGLPSDRFSAERTGGSVSTLTIQRTQQEDSAVYLCASSRDRGETQYFGPGTRLLVL.

This clonotype was detected ten times or more. The V call is TRBV10-3, the J call TRBJ2-1; D is perhaps TRBD1 (6 bases). This CDR3 is built from 16 residues. From germline, CDR1 is ENHRY and CDR2 SYGVKD. V was pared by 2 bases and J by 0 bases, with 11 bases between. Here the CDR3 DNA reads TGTGCCATCAGTGAGGGACAGACAAGCTCCTACAATGAGCAGTTCTTC. Translated: CAISEGQTSSYNEQFF.

In its sample, this clonotype was seen many times. The CDR3 region has the DNA TGCGCCAGCAGCTTGGGGGACAGGGGGCTTTCGGAGACCCAGTACTTC. Residues: CASSLGDRGLSETQYF. The chain employs TRBV5-1 and TRBJ2-5; 12 nucleotides align to TRBD1. Trimming cost V 0 bases and J 5 bases; bases outside gene matches: 5. In germline, CDR1 is SGHRS, CDR2 YFSETQ. The CDR3 totals 16 residues.

The sample holds a few counts of this clonotype. V and J are TRBV5-6 and TRBJ1-5; TRBD1 matches at 8 bases. Losses at the gene ends were 4 bases for V and 5 bases for J; bases not matched to a gene: 8. CDR1 and CDR2 from the germline V gene are SGHDT and YYEEEE. This CDR3 has 15 amino acids. The DNA for the CDR3 is TGTGCCAGCAGCACCCTTGGACAGGGAGATCAGCCCCAGCATTTT. As protein: CASSTLGQGDQPQHF.

This clonotype has only a few counts. This chain connects TRBV4-3 to TRBJ2-3; D might be TRBD1 (6 bases). V shed 1 base and J shed 0 bases, with 8 bases lying between them. This CDR3 region has 15 residues. The germline V gene encodes CDR1 LGHNA and CDR2 YSLEER. The CDR3 reads CASSQGQVSTDTQYF. The CDR3 DNA reads TGCGCCAGCAGCCAAGGACAGGTTAGCACAGATACGCAGTATTTT.

The sample holds many counts of this clonotype. The genes are TRBV5-1 and TRBJ2-5; D tentatively fits TRBD1 or TRBD2 (6 bases each). Germline CDR1 and CDR2: SGHRS and YFSETQ. The CDR3 has 15 amino acids. V dropped 4 bases and J dropped 2 bases, with 15 bases sitting between them. CDR3 loop: CASSRRPGAQETQYF. The DNA of the CDR3 is TGCGCCAGCAGCCGACGGCCGGGGGCTCAAGAGACCCAGTACTTC.

This clonotype was picked up many times. The chain is built from TRBV14 and TRBJ2-1; TRBD2 matches 12 bases. With V trimmed by 6 bases and J by 5 bases, 5 bases remained unmatched. CDR1 is SGHDN and CDR2 is FVKESK in the germline V gene. The CDR3 extends over 15 amino acids. In DNA, the CDR3 is TGTGCCAGCAGTCCTGGACTAGCGGGGAACAATGAGCAGTTCTTC. It yields the protein CASSPGLAGNNEQFF.

This clonotype came up many times. The CDR3 DNA is TGTGCCAGCAGCTTAGGGGCTAGTCAAGATACGCAGTATTTT. This gives the protein CASSLGASQDTQYF. The chain joins TRBV7-6 to TRBJ2-3; no clear D. The V and J ends lost 1 base and 5 bases respectively, with 10 bases between them. Germline assignment: CDR1 SGHVS and CDR2 FNYEAQ. The CDR3 length is 14 residues.

This clonotype was found a few times. This sequence joins TRBV7-3 and TRBJ2-7; either TRBD1 or TRBD2 may supply D (6 bases each). The CDR3 is 20 residues long. V dropped 5 bases and J dropped 3 bases, with 32 bases sitting between them. Germline V CDR1 and CDR2: SGHTA, FQGTGA. The chain's CDR3 is CASSPPEGHEDLGKSYEQYV. The CDR3 DNA is TGTGCCAGCAGCCCCCCGGAGGGACACGAGGATCTAGGGAAAAGCTACGAGCAGTACGTC.

This clonotype was picked up many times. This chain uses TRBV10-3 with TRBJ2-5, with D possibly being TRBD2 (5 bases). This CDR3 is 13 amino acids long. CDR1 ENHRY and CDR2 SYGVKD come from the germline V gene. V lost 6 bases to trimming and J lost 2 bases, with 10 bases between them. The CDR3 spells CAIRDGVQETQYF. CDR3 sequence (DNA): TGTGCCATCAGGGACGGGGTACAAGAGACCCAGTACTTC.

This chain joins TRBV6-5 and TRBJ1-2; D is undetermined. Trimming took 8 bases from V and 7 from J, leaving 11 bases between them. This CDR3 is 11 amino acids long. The germline gives CDR1 MNHEY, CDR2 SVGAGI. CDR3 sequence (DNA): TGTGCCAGCCGACAAGGTGGTGGCTACACCTTC. It codes for CASRQGGGYTF.